The 26 T cell receptor beta chains given below trace back to one sample, sequenced in a study of cytomegalovirus exposure and HLA in healthy donors. PCR used 60 Vbeta primers and 13 Jbeta primers. TCRdb keeps only in-frame clones here, not all; method: immunoSEQ multiplex PCR. The sample shows fewer than 120,000 clones, 78% of them seen only once. Sequencing used PBMCs. All receptors come from a woman aged 25 to 45 in good health and CMV-seronegative.

The J gene is TRBJ2-7, the V gene TRBV5-1, with TRBD1 as a possible D gene (7 bases). Trimming shortened V by 6 bases and J by 6 bases, and 16 bases separated the two germline ends. The CDR3 contains 13 residues. CDR1 and CDR2 (germline): SGHRS, YFSETQ. This CDR3 reads CASTQGGTSEQYF. For the CDR3, the DNA is TGCGCCAGCACCCAGGGGGGAACTTCCGAGCAGTACTTC.

V usage is TRBV2 and J usage is TRBJ2-5; TRBD1 might be the D (5 bases). The CDR3 is 15 amino acids. V shed 3 bases and J shed 5 bases, with 16 bases lying between them. Germline V gene sequence: CDR1 SNHLY, CDR2 FYNNEI. The CDR3 region is CASSDWGRQGETQYF. The CDR3 DNA reads TGTGCCAGCAGTGACTGGGGCCGCCAGGGCGAGACCCAGTACTTC.

The genes are TRBV14 and TRBJ1-2, with 9 bases fitting TRBD1. The trim removed 4 bases at V and 2 bases at J, leaving 5 bases unmatched. Germline CDR1 SGHDN, CDR2 FVKESK. This CDR3 is built from 15 residues. This CDR3 reads CASSLPGQGNYGYTF. For the CDR3, the DNA is TGTGCCAGCAGCCTGCCGGGACAGGGAAACTATGGCTACACCTTC.

The rearrangement uses TRBV14 and TRBJ2-1, with 7 bases matching TRBD2. J lost 9 bases, V lost 4 bases, and 6 bases had no gene match. CDR1 is SGHDN and CDR2 is FVKESK in the germline V gene. The CDR3 consists of 13 residues. The CDR3 is CASSRAGTGEQFF. For the CDR3, the DNA is TGTGCCAGCAGCCGAGCGGGGACGGGTGAGCAGTTCTTC.

The J gene is TRBJ2-1, the V gene TRBV19; 11 nucleotides match TRBD2. Germline CDR1 and CDR2: LNHDA and SQIVND (reference sequence). V lost 9 bases and J lost 4; bases outside the gene matches: 8. The CDR3 is 15 amino acids. The CDR3 here is CASQTSGRRYNEQFF. CDR3 DNA sequence: TGTGCCAGCCAAACTAGCGGGAGACGGTACAATGAGCAGTTCTTC.

This sequence joins TRBV7-6 and TRBJ1-1; 8 nucleotides agree with TRBD1. This CDR3 comprises 14 residues. The V and J ends lost 3 bases and 4 bases, in that order; junction bases with no gene match: 4. Germline assignment: CDR1 SGHVS and CDR2 FNYEAQ. This chain's CDR3 is CASSLRGQATEAFF. The CDR3, as DNA: TGTGCCAGCAGCTTGAGGGGACAGGCCACTGAAGCTTTCTTT.

V gene TRBV11-2 combines with J gene TRBJ2-3, with 7 nucleotides matching TRBD2. Unmatched junction bases numbered 4, after V lost 0 bases and J lost 4 bases. Germline CDR1 SGHAT, CDR2 FQNNGV. The CDR3 is 15 residues long. CDR3 in amino acids: CASSLEGGSSDTQYF. CDR3 bases: TGTGCCAGCAGCTTAGAAGGCGGGAGTTCAGATACGCAGTATTTT.

The rearrangement joins TRBV5-6 to TRBJ1-5, with D perhaps matching TRBD1 (5 bases). V was clipped by 3 bases and J by 3 bases, with 10 bases between them. From germline, CDR1 is SGHDT and CDR2 YYEEEE. The CDR3 runs to 14 residues. Here the CDR3 DNA reads TGTGCCAGCAGCTACGGACAACACAATCAGCCCCAGCATTTT. Its protein product is CASSYGQHNQPQHF.

The J gene is TRBJ2-1, the V gene TRBV30; 10 bases line up with TRBD2. CDR3 length: 17 amino acids. Germline V lookup: CDR1 GTSNPN, CDR2 SVGIG (reference sequence). J was trimmed by 0 bases and V by 4 bases; bases with no gene match: 9. CDR3 DNA sequence: TGTGCCTGGATGGTTAGCGGGAGGCCGAGCTCCTACAATGAGCAGTTCTTC. Protein sequence: CAWMVSGRPSSYNEQFF.

This chain joins TRBV5-4 and TRBJ1-4; 7 bases align to TRBD1. CDR1 SGHNT and CDR2 YYREEE come from the germline V gene (reference sequence). The CDR3 contains 13 residues. Trimming cost V 4 bases and J 7 bases; bases outside gene matches: 4. CDR3 DNA: TGTGCCAGCAGCCGGGACAGATTTGAAAAACTGTTTTTT. It translates to CASSRDRFEKLFF.

The chain carries TRBV4-3 and TRBJ2-5; 9 bases match TRBD2. In germline, CDR1 is LGHNA, CDR2 YSLEER. There are 17 residues in the CDR3. The ends lost 4 bases at V and 5 bases at J; junction bases unmatched: 14. CDR3: CASSPGLVRAGGETQYF. The CDR3 DNA sequence: TGCGCCAGCAGCCCAGGGTTGGTTCGAGCGGGGGGCGAGACCCAGTACTTC.

V and J are TRBV5-4 and TRBJ2-5; 9 nucleotides agree with TRBD2. This CDR3 has 16 residues. Germline trimming cut 4 bases from V and 1 base from J; bases unmatched to any gene: 8. CDR1 SGHNT and CDR2 YYREEE come from the germline V gene (reference sequence). The CDR3 DNA is TGTGCCAGCAGCGAACCTACTAGCGGGCGCCAAGAGACCCAGTACTTC. Translating gives CASSEPTSGRQETQYF.

This clone was detected only a few times. This is likely a read error, given that the CDR3 carries no conserved phenylalanine or tryptophan at its end. No DNA is shown, since the ends of the CDR3 on it are uncertain; the CDR3 is the one TCRdb lists. The chain recombines TRBV9 with TRBJ1-1; the table's D call of TRBD1 was not tested on the DNA. The CDR3 is 13 residues long, counting both termini. Germline V lookup: CDR1 SGDLS, CDR2 YYNGEE. The CDR3 reads CARKNGGTGVWTA.

This clone appeared once. An end of the junction differs from the germline gene, which may be a read error. The chain uses TRBV7-8 and TRBJ1-5; no firm D call. The CDR3 has 15 amino acids. Looked up from germline, CDR1 is SGHVS and CDR2 is FQNEAQ. The CDR3 DNA follows: TGTGCCAGCAGCCACCACGAGGCGAGCAACCAGCCCCAGCATTTT. Encoded protein: CASSHHEASNQPQHF. Looking up the rest from reference TRBV7-8 and TRBJ1-5 gives the full variable domain: GAGVSQSPRYKVAKRGQDVALRCDPISGHVSLFWYQQALGQGPEFLTYFQNEAQLDKSGLPSDRFFAERPEGSVSTLKIQRTQQEDSAVYLCASSHHEASNQPQHFGDGTRLSIL.

In this sample, this clone turned up once. This chain joins TRBV5-1 and TRBJ2-7, with D perhaps TRBD1 (5 bases). CDR3 length: 13 residues. Germline lookup yields CDR1 SGHRS and CDR2 YFSETQ. V shed 8 bases and J shed 1 base, with 13 bases lying between them. The CDR3 reads CASTDSVSYEQYF. CDR3 DNA: TGCGCCAGTACCGACAGTGTATCCTACGAGCAGTACTTC.

The rearrangement joins TRBV28 to TRBJ1-5; 7 bases map to TRBD1. Trimming removed 5 bases from V and 1 base from J; junction bases left unmatched: 8. Germline V lookup: CDR1 MDHEN, CDR2 SYDVKM. The CDR3 is made up of 16 amino acids. The CDR3 nucleotides are TGTGCCAGCAGTCACCCGACAGGGAGGAGCAATCAGCCCCAGCATTTT. This encodes CASSHPTGRSNQPQHF.

The V call is TRBV5-1, the J call TRBJ1-2; TRBD1 agrees at 10 bases. Trimming removed 0 bases from V and 3 bases from J; junction bases left unmatched: 5. This CDR3 comprises 16 residues. Germline loops: CDR1 SGHRS, CDR2 YFSETQ. The CDR3 protein is CASSLAQTGGDYGYTF. The CDR3 DNA sequence: TGCGCCAGCAGCTTGGCCCAGACAGGGGGCGACTATGGCTACACCTTC. Using reference TRBV5-1 and TRBJ1-2 for the parts outside the CDR3, the full variable domain is KAGVTQTPRYLIKTRGQQVTLSCSPISGHRSVSWYQQTPGQGLQFLFEYFSETQRNKGNFPGRFSGRQFSNSRSEMNVSTLELGDSALYLCASSLAQTGGDYGYTFGSGTRLTVV.

The chain has TRBV2 and TRBJ2-7; 8 nucleotides match TRBD1. Germline lookup yields CDR1 SNHLY and CDR2 FYNNEI. There are 15 residues in the CDR3. The V gene end was trimmed by 7 bases and the J gene end by 0 bases; junction bases not matched to a gene: 8. CDR3 in DNA: TGTGCCAGCACCGAGTGGGGACAGGTCTCCTACGAGCAGTACTTC. Translation gives CASTEWGQVSYEQYF. Combining the CDR3 with reference TRBV2 and TRBJ2-7 gives the whole variable domain EPEVTQTPSHQVTQMGQEVILRCVPISNHLYFYWYRQILGQKVEFLVSFYNNEISEKSEIFDDQFSVERPDGSNFTLKIRSTKLEDSAMYFCASTEWGQVSYEQYFGPGTRLTVT.

The chain employs TRBV5-8 and TRBJ1-5; 7 positions match TRBD1. Germline V gene sequence: CDR1 SGHTS, CDR2 YDEGEE. V was clipped by 4 bases and J by 2 bases; unmatched bases: 9. The CDR3 has 16 amino acids. CDR3 loop: CASSHSGGLGNQPQHF. CDR3 sequence (DNA): TGTGCCAGCAGCCACTCAGGGGGGCTTGGCAATCAGCCCCAGCATTTT.

The chain couples TRBV5-1 to TRBJ2-5; weak D call: TRBD2 (6 bases). This CDR3 has 13 amino acids. Between the trimmed V and J ends, which lost 0 bases and 5 bases, there was a span of 8 bases. Germline-derived CDR1 and CDR2 are SGHRS and YFSETQ. CDR3 protein: CASSLGGEETQYF. The CDR3 DNA reads as TGCGCCAGCAGCTTGGGCGGGGAGGAGACCCAGTACTTC.

The chain couples TRBV7-8 to TRBJ2-3; 9 bases fit TRBD1. V trimming: 0 bases; J trimming: 3 bases; junction bases outside the gene matches: 4. Germline CDR1 and CDR2: SGHVS and FQNEAQ. This CDR3 is 16 amino acids long. The CDR3 DNA is TGTGCCAGCAGCTTAGCATACAGGGGGCGGACAGATACGCAGTATTTT. Protein sequence: CASSLAYRGRTDTQYF.

The V gene is TRBV7-2, the J gene TRBJ2-7, with D possibly matching TRBD2 (5 bases). Germline V gene lookup returns CDR1 SGHTA and CDR2 FQGNSA. V was pared by 5 bases and J by 0 bases, with 20 bases between. This CDR3 has 17 amino acids. The CDR3 protein is CASSGRSSGLFSYEQYF. In DNA form, the CDR3 reads TGTGCCAGCAGCGGACGGTCGAGCGGCCTCTTCTCCTACGAGCAGTACTTC.

The chain combines TRBV4-1 with TRBJ2-5; 12 nucleotides match TRBD2. Judging by the DNA end, TRBJ2-7 fits better; the J call may be wrong. The CDR3 length is 18 residues. Looked up from germline, CDR1 is MGHRA and CDR2 is YSYEKL. The CDR3 DNA reads as TGCGCCAGCAGCCCATCTCCGTCGAGACTAGCGGGGGCCTACGAGCAGTACTTC. Translated: CASSPSPSRLAGAYEQYF.

The CDR3 here is CASSPETGFGNEQFF. In DNA form, the CDR3 reads TGTGCCAGCTCACCTGAGACAGGGTTTGGGAATGAGCAGTTCTTC. The chain links TRBV18 to TRBJ2-1; 7 bases align to TRBD1. The CDR3 covers 15 residues. V was clipped by 3 bases and J by 7 bases; unmatched bases: 9. Germline-derived CDR1 and CDR2 are KGHSH and LQKENI.

The chain combines TRBV2 with TRBJ2-5; 14 bases are shared with TRBD2. The CDR3 spans 20 residues. With 5 bases clipped from V and 2 bases from J, the junction kept 16 bases outside the gene matches. The germline V gene has CDR1 SNHLY and CDR2 FYNNEI. CDR3 coding DNA: TGTGCCAGCAGTACCCCTGGGACTAGCGGGAGCCCAGATAGACAAGAGACCCAGTACTTC. It yields the protein CASSTPGTSGSPDRQETQYF.

This chain links TRBV30 with TRBJ1-4; 9 positions match TRBD1. V shed 5 bases, J shed 0 bases, and the junction held 10 bases outside the gene matches. Per the germline V gene, CDR1 is GTSNPN and CDR2 is SVGIG (reference sequence). The CDR3 extends over 17 amino acids. CDR3: CAWVSGQGLATNEKLFF. The CDR3 DNA follows: TGTGCCTGGGTTTCGGGACAGGGACTTGCAACTAATGAAAAACTGTTTTTT.